The source of this T cell receptor beta chain is a study of T cells in localized non-small cell lung cancer. Study-wide findings and caveats: Tumor showed lower T cell clonality than uninvolved adjacent lung, where it was highest. Increased T cell density in blood showed an association with longer overall survival.

This clone appeared a single time. The antigen is not known. Only in-frame clones appear in the TCRdb table, and some are missing; sequencing was by immunoSEQ multiplex PCR. The sample shows 35,000 or so clones, 75% to 90% of them seen only once. Per germline, CDR1 ENHRY and CDR2 SYGVKD. V shed 4 bases and J shed 4 bases, with 6 bases lying between them. This CDR3 comprises 12 residues. The V call is TRBV10-3, the J call TRBJ2-3; D gene ambiguous. This clonotype originated in a man between 35 and 75 years old with stage I lung adenocarcinoma. The material was peripheral blood, obtained before any cancer treatment. CDR3 protein: CAISVSSDTQYF. In DNA, the CDR3 is TGTGCCATCAGTGTTTCCTCAGATACGCAGTATTTT.